Listed here are 6 T cell receptor beta chains from one sample, sequenced in a study of blood T cell repertoires in COVID-19. Profiling relied on immunoSEQ multiplex PCR, and the TCRdb table lists in-frame clones only, not all of them. This sample yields about 67,000 clones, of which approximately 87% are seen a single time; 3.5% to 5% belongs to the top ten. What was sequenced was peripheral blood. These receptor sequences come from a man aged 50 or older with active COVID-19.

This clone has just one count. The gene calls are TRBV5-1 and TRBJ2-2; possible D gene TRBD1, 6 bases. This CDR3 is 13 amino acids long. CDR1 is SGHRS and CDR2 is YFSETQ in the germline V gene. Trimming took off 4 bases at V and 7 bases at J, with 11 bases between the two ends. The CDR3 loop is CASSEQGFGELFF. The DNA for the CDR3 is TGCGCCAGCAGCGAGCAGGGGTTCGGGGAGCTGTTTTTT.

The chain recombines TRBV7-2 with TRBJ1-3, with D possibly TRBD1 on 6 matching bases. The CDR3 consists of 14 residues. V was pared by 5 bases and J by 9 bases, with 17 bases between. CDR1 and CDR2 from the germline V gene are SGHTA and FQGNSA. Written as DNA, the CDR3 is TGTGCCAGCAGCCCACGCGGGGGGGGGCTCACCATATATTTT. Translation: CASSPRGGGLTIYF.

The J gene is TRBJ2-7, the V gene TRBV7-5; TRBD1, the table's D call, lacks a check against the DNA. TRBV7-5 is flagged as a pseudogene. The CDR3 totals 17 residues. This chain's CDR3 is CVRSVDSLRGSSYEQYF. CDR3 sequence (DNA): TGTGTCAGAAGCGTGGACAGCTTGCGAGGAAGCTCCTACGAGCAGTACTTC.

Of note for this clone: An end of the junction differs from the germline gene, which may be a read error. The V call is TRBV5-1, the J call TRBJ1-6, with 7 nucleotides matching TRBD1. CDR1 is SGHRS and CDR2 is YFSETQ in the germline V gene. The CDR3 is made up of 14 amino acids. CDR3 region: CTSSYEGGPAPLHF. The CDR3 DNA sequence: TGCACCAGCAGCTATGAAGGGGGCCCAGCACCCCTCCACTTT.

The V and J genes are TRBV2 and TRBJ2-5; 15 nucleotides line up with TRBD2. This CDR3 has 17 residues. With 1 base clipped from V and 5 bases from J, the junction kept 5 bases outside the gene matches. Germline CDR1 is SNHLY and CDR2 is FYNNEI. The CDR3 reads CASSEGTSGRGFETQYF. For the CDR3, the DNA is TGTGCCAGCAGTGAAGGGACTAGCGGGAGGGGATTTGAGACCCAGTACTTC. The entire variable domain, with the rest obtained from reference TRBV2 and TRBJ2-5, is as follows: EPEVTQTPSHQVTQMGQEVILRCVPISNHLYFYWYRQILGQKVEFLVSFYNNEISEKSEIFDDQFSVERPDGSNFTLKIRSTKLEDSAMYFCASSEGTSGRGFETQYFGPGTRLLVL.

V is TRBV5-6 and J is TRBJ2-5; TRBD2 matches at 13 bases. The CDR3 runs to 17 residues. The ends lost 2 bases at V and 2 bases at J; junction bases unmatched: 6. From germline, CDR1 is SGHDT and CDR2 YYEEEE. The CDR3 bases are TGTGCCAGCAGCTTCCGGACTAGCGGGAGAGATCAAGAGACCCAGTACTTC. Protein: CASSFRTSGRDQETQYF. Using reference TRBV5-6 and TRBJ2-5 for the parts outside the CDR3, the full variable domain is DAGVTQSPTHLIKTRGQQVTLRCSPKSGHDTVSWYQQALGQGPQFIFQYYEEEERQRGNFPDRFSGHQFPNYSSELNVNALLLGDSALYLCASSFRTSGRDQETQYFGPGTRLLVL.